This entry lists 2 T cell receptor beta chains sequenced from one sample in a study of blood T cell repertoires in COVID-19. The repertoire was sequenced with immunoSEQ multiplex PCR; TCRdb's copy has only in-frame clones and lacks some. The data show some 110,000 clones, with roughly 80% seen just once and 6.2% held by the top ten. What was sequenced was peripheral blood. The receptor set was obtained from a man aged 65 to 85 with acute or convalescent COVID-19.

The rearrangement joins TRBV5-1 to TRBJ2-7, with TRBD1 matching 9 bases. Trimming took 3 bases from V and 7 from J; bases not matched to a gene: 11. Germline values: CDR1 SGHRS, CDR2 YFSETQ. The CDR3 covers 15 residues. As DNA, the CDR3 is TGCGCCAGCAGCTCAACACAGGGGGCGCTGGGGGAGCAGTACTTC. Protein sequence: CASSSTQGALGEQYF.

The chain recombines TRBV2 with TRBJ2-3, with unresolved D. V shed 4 bases and J shed 3 bases, with 11 bases lying between them. Germline CDR1 is SNHLY and CDR2 is FYNNEI. The CDR3 contains 14 residues. CDR3 protein: CASSGSTWTDTQYF. The CDR3, as DNA: TGTGCCAGCAGTGGCTCGACTTGGACAGATACGCAGTATTTT.